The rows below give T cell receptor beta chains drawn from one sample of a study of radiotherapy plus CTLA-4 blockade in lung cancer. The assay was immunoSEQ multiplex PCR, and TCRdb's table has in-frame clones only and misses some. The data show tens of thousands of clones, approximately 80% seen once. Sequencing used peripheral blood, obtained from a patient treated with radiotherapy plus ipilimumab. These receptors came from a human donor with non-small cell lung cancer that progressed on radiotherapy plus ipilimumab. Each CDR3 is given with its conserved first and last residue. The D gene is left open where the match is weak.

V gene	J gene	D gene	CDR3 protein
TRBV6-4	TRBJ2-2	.	CASSADRNTGELFF
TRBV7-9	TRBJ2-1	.	CASRNVGGSSLDNEQFF
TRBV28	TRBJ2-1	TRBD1	CASSYRGNEQFF
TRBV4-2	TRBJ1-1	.	CASSPGRTTEAFF
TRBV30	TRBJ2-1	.	CAWSVSVFRSYNEQFF
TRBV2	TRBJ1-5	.	CASSEGGTNQPQHF
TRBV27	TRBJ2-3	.	CASSLLGTDTQYF
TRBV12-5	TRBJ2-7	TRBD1	CASGPPPGQGPDEQYF
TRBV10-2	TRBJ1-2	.	CASSDAAGANYGYTF
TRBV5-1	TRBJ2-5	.	CASAGGEKTQYF
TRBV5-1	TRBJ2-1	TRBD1	CASSLDTGDFNEQFF
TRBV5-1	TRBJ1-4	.	CASSFRPQTNEKLFF
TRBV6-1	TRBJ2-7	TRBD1	CASTRQGVYEQYF